The next 3 T cell receptor beta chains were all read from a single sample in a study of technical replicates of blood from several donors. The method was immunoSEQ multiplex PCR; TCRdb's version includes in-frame clones alone and lacks a portion of them. The data hold about 88,000 clones, with approximately 95% observed a single time. Material for sequencing was T cells isolated from PBMCs. These receptors originate from a human donor in good health.

This clone has just one count. The rearrangement joins TRBV10-3 to TRBJ2-1; 9 bases map to TRBD1. The germline V gene has CDR1 ENHRY and CDR2 SYGVKD. The ends lost 2 bases at V and 2 bases at J; junction bases unmatched: 10. The CDR3 length is 18 residues. CDR3 nucleotide sequence: TGTGCCATCAGTGAGGTGTGGTACCGGGACAGGGCCTACAATGAGCAGTTCTTC. Its protein product is CAISEVWYRDRAYNEQFF.

The chain uses TRBV6-6 and TRBJ2-7, with TRBD2 as a possible D gene (5 bases). Germline V gene data show CDR1 as MNHNY and CDR2 as SVGAGI (reference sequence). The CDR3 consists of 14 residues. Trimming cost V 3 bases and J 2 bases, with 11 bases left between them. CDR3 nucleotide sequence: TGTGCCAGCAGTTATGAGGGTCCCACCTACGAGCAGTACTTC. It specifies CASSYEGPTYEQYF.

The chain uses TRBV19 and TRBJ2-7; TRBD1 agrees at 9 bases. The CDR3 runs 14 residues. The germline CDR1 and CDR2 sequences are LNHDA and SQIVND (reference sequence). V was pared by 5 bases and J by 6 bases, with 8 bases of the junction left unmatched. The CDR3 coding sequence is TGTGCCAGTAGTGCCTCACAGGGGGCCGGCGAGCAGTACTTC. Protein sequence: CASSASQGAGEQYF.